This T cell receptor (beta chain) was identified in a study of spatial heterogeneity in lung cancer (dated by TCRdb to between 2017 and 2020). At the level of the whole study: Beta-chain transcripts were consistently detected in greater numbers than alpha-chain transcripts, which likely reflected higher beta-chain transcript abundance. At surgery, hundreds of tumor regions, 64 matched nontumor lung samples and 56 PBMC samples were TCR-sequenced for both alpha and beta chains. The study linked features of the TCR repertoire to counts of nonsynonymous mutations, which were determined by whole-exome sequencing of tumor tissue. In non-small cell lung cancer, the study made a quantitative comparison of TCR alpha and beta repertoires among multiple tumor regions, matched nontumor lung and blood. In the raw uncorrected reads, each unique combination of TCR and UMI appeared more than ten times on average. Broad study findings and their caveats: Ubiquitous expanded tumor TCRs were detected in blood more often at tumor resection than at routine follow-up. Additional single-cell paired TCR alpha and beta sequencing was considered necessary to confirm, at a functional level, the hypothesis that regional TCRs recognize regional mutations.

The library was generated by 5' RACE. The sequencing machine was a NextSeq 500. To allow correction of PCR and sequencing errors, the TCR library protocol tagged every TCR cDNA molecule with a unique molecular identifier. The authors' pipeline ran thus. Decombinator tools were used for TCR identification, UMI-based error correction and CDR3 extraction. TCRs above a frequency of 2 per 1,000, corresponding to the top 1% of the tumor frequency distribution, were defined as expanded. Each repertoire was subsampled 100 times to 5,000 TCRs, after which Renyi diversity was computed with the R vegan package. CDR3 similarity networks were built from amino acid triplet string-kernel similarity, with CDR3s being connected when pairwise similarity was above 0.82. TCRdb cleaned the public reads at Q25 with fastp, built clones with MiXCR and kept in-frame beta chains. Here each entry gathers all rows of one CDR3 protein and keeps the most common genes and DNA. The V and J calls and clone size are TCRdb's, not the authors'. The sample table holds under 75,000 distinct CDR3 sequences, of which about an eighth were seen once. Roughly 7% of the sample is taken by the ten largest.

This specimen's time point label, per the study, means: sample taken at primary tumor resection. Whole RNA extracted from tumor and nontumor lung tissue, or from cryopreserved PBMC samples, was used for TCR sequencing without cell sorting. The donors were 65 to 85 patients from the lung TRACERx cohort who had early-stage, untreated non-small cell lung cancer. Only patients for whom sufficient RNA was available from at least two tumor regions were selected for TCR sequencing. Measured from the cysteine to the phenylalanine, the CDR3 is 14 residues long. The kept DNA is CDR3 alone, 42 bases in frame from the first base. Trimming removed 0 bases from V and 9 bases from J, leaving 12 bases between the germline ends. As encoded in the germline V gene, CDR1 is SGHNT while CDR2 is YENEEA. This clonotype came up many times. The target of this receptor is not known. It has no much larger one-base neighbor in the sample; base qualities were not kept.

Here the sequenced sample was PBMCs, taken at surgery. This receptor was taken from a male donor with early-stage non-small cell lung cancer. The chain is encoded by TRBV11-3 joined to TRBJ2-1; tentative D gene TRBD2, with 6 bases matching. The CDR3 sequence is CASSLDVGDFEQFF. The DNA reads as follows: TGTGCCAGCAGCTTAGATGTAGGGGACTTTGAGCAGTTCTTC.